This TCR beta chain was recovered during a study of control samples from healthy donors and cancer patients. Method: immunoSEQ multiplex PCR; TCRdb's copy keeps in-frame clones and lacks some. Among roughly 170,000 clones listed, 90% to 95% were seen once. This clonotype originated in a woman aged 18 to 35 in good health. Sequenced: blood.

CDR3 protein: CASGFGGPSYNEQFF. The CDR3 coding sequence is TGTGCTAGTGGTTTTGGTGGGCCATCCTACAATGAGCAGTTCTTC. The genes are TRBV12-5 and TRBJ2-1; D is undetermined. The CDR3 length is 15 residues. Germline assignment: CDR1 LGHNT and CDR2 FRNRAP. Trimming took off 3 bases at V and 1 base at J, with 10 bases between the two ends.